The 27 T cell receptor beta chains presented below share a single source sample, sequenced in a study of cytomegalovirus exposure and HLA in healthy donors. The protocol was immunoSEQ multiplex PCR, while the TCRdb copy is restricted to in-frame clones and leaves out a portion. The sample carries about 240,000 clones, more than 75% recorded once. Sequencing was carried out using PBMCs. The receptors were sampled from a woman aged 25 to 39 in good health and CMV-seropositive.

The chain recombines TRBV4-1 with TRBJ2-1; 7 bases map to TRBD2. V shed 3 bases, J shed 0 bases, and the junction held 5 bases outside the gene matches. CDR3 size: 16 residues. CDR1 is MGHRA, CDR2 YSYEKL, per germline. The CDR3 protein is CASSQCGRSSYNEQFF. In DNA, the CDR3 is TGCGCCAGCAGCCAGTGCGGGAGAAGCTCCTACAATGAGCAGTTCTTC.

For the CDR3, the DNA is TGTGCCTGGAGCCCACAGGGGGCGGAATGGGGGTATGGCTACACCTTC. Its translation is CAWSPQGAEWGYGYTF. The J gene is TRBJ1-2, the V gene TRBV30; 9 nucleotides line up with TRBD1. The CDR3 loop spans 16 amino acids. Trimming at V came to 3 bases and at J to 5 bases, leaving 13 bases not matched to a gene. Looked up from germline, CDR1 is GTSNPN and CDR2 is SVGIG (reference sequence). The full variable domain, completed using reference TRBV30 and TRBJ1-2, is SQTIHQWPATLVQPVGSPLSLECTVEGTSNPNLYWYRQAAGRGLQLLFYSVGIGQISSEVPQNLSASRPQDRQFILSSKKLLLSDSGFYLCAWSPQGAEWGYGYTFGSGTRLTVV.

The CDR3 region is CASRSMNTEAFF. The CDR3 DNA sequence: TGTGCCAGCAGGAGTATGAACACTGAAGCTTTCTTT. The chain employs TRBV6-6 and TRBJ1-1; D call uncertain. Looked up from germline, CDR1 is MNHNY and CDR2 is SVGAGI (reference sequence). CDR3 size: 12 residues. Trimming cost V 6 bases and J 0 bases, with 5 bases left between them.

The chain is built from TRBV27 and TRBJ2-1; TRBD2 might be the D (5 bases). CDR3 length: 15 residues. Germline loops: CDR1 MNHEY, CDR2 SMNVEV (reference sequence). V lost 3 bases and J lost 8, with 17 bases in between. The CDR3 DNA reads TGTGCCAGCAGTTTCGAGGGCAAGACTATGCATGAGCAGTTCTTC. It specifies CASSFEGKTMHEQFF.

The CDR3 loop is CASSVATGQRTGNTIYF. The CDR3 DNA reads as TGTGCCAGCAGCGTAGCTACAGGGCAGAGGACTGGAAACACCATATATTTT. The genes are TRBV9 and TRBJ1-3; D is perhaps TRBD1 (6 bases). This CDR3 comprises 17 residues. V was trimmed by 0 bases and J by 2 bases, leaving 15 bases between them. Germline V gives CDR1 SGDLS, CDR2 YYNGEE.

The chain couples TRBV5-1 to TRBJ2-3, with a weak D call TRBD1 (6 bases). Trimming cost V 4 bases and J 1 base, with 16 bases left between them. Germline CDR1 SGHRS, CDR2 YFSETQ. This CDR3 comprises 16 residues. The CDR3 DNA follows: TGCGCCAGCAGCCCGGAACAGGGAACCGGCACAGATACGCAGTATTTT. Encoded protein: CASSPEQGTGTDTQYF.

V is TRBV4-2 and J is TRBJ2-3; 12 nucleotides align to TRBD2. This CDR3 has 18 residues. Germline CDR1 LGHNA, CDR2 YNFKEQ. J lost 1 base, V lost 4 bases, and 9 bases had no gene match. CDR3 residues: CASSPLLAGGRGTDTQYF. For the CDR3, the DNA is TGTGCCAGCAGCCCCTTACTAGCGGGAGGCCGGGGCACAGATACGCAGTATTTT.

The CDR3, as DNA: TGTGCCAGCAGCACCCAAGGGGGACAGGGTCCCCCCTACGAGCAGTACTTC. Translation gives CASSTQGGQGPPYEQYF. The rearrangement joins TRBV7-8 to TRBJ2-7; 9 bases agree with TRBD1. Per germline, CDR1 SGHVS and CDR2 FQNEAQ. The trim removed 5 bases at V and 2 bases at J, leaving 13 bases unmatched. The CDR3 contains 17 residues.

The gene calls are TRBV19 and TRBJ2-6; D is perhaps TRBD2 (8 bases). V was cut by 11 bases and J by 12 bases, with 23 bases left in between. The CDR3 is 14 residues long. Germline V gives CDR1 LNHDA, CDR2 SQIVND (reference sequence). In DNA form, the CDR3 reads TGTGCCGCCGGGGGGGACAGCGCATTCTCCGTCCTGACTTTC. It yields the protein CAAGGDSAFSVLTF.

The CDR3 coding sequence is TGTGCCAGCAACCAAAGCCCCGGGACATTGAACACCGGGGAGCTGTTTTTT. As protein: CASNQSPGTLNTGELFF. The chain uses TRBV27 and TRBJ2-2; TRBD1 might be the D (6 bases). The CDR3 has 17 residues. Trimming stripped 7 bases from V and 1 base from J, with 19 bases between. From germline, CDR1 is MNHEY and CDR2 SMNVEV (reference sequence).

The chain links TRBV28 to TRBJ1-4; D may be TRBD1 (5 bases). Between the trimmed V and J ends, which lost 3 bases and 10 bases, there was a span of 15 bases. The germline CDR1 and CDR2 sequences are MDHEN and SYDVKM. The CDR3 is 14 amino acids. CDR3 in DNA: TGTGCCAGCAGTTTTGACAGATGGGATGCAAAACTGTTTTTT. This translates into CASSFDRWDAKLFF.

V and J are TRBV9 and TRBJ2-5; 8 nucleotides align to TRBD2. The CDR3 contains 16 residues. The V and J ends lost 0 bases and 4 bases, in that order; junction bases with no gene match: 8. Germline values: CDR1 SGDLS, CDR2 YYNGEE. The CDR3 sequence: CASSVDPGGPGETQYF. The CDR3 DNA follows: TGTGCCAGCAGCGTAGATCCGGGAGGGCCGGGAGAGACCCAGTACTTC.

The chain combines TRBV6-5 with TRBJ2-3, with TRBD1 matching over 8 bases. From germline, CDR1 is MNHEY and CDR2 SVGAGI. After removal of 2 bases from V and 0 bases from J, the junction contained 1 base not matched to a gene. This CDR3 has 15 amino acids. CDR3 in DNA: TGTGCCAGCAGTTACCGACAGGGGAGCACAGATACGCAGTATTTT. This encodes CASSYRQGSTDTQYF.

V usage is TRBV5-8 and J usage is TRBJ1-2; D perhaps matches TRBD1 (6 bases). CDR3 length: 13 residues. CDR1 and CDR2 (germline): SGHTS, YDEGEE. V was trimmed by 1 base and J by 6 bases, leaving 10 bases between them. In nucleotides, the CDR3 is TGTGCCAGCAGCTTGCTGGGGGACAATGGCTACACCTTC. Protein sequence: CASSLLGDNGYTF.

The chain recombines TRBV6-5 with TRBJ2-5; 7 bases align to TRBD1. This CDR3 is 13 amino acids long. Germline values: CDR1 MNHEY, CDR2 SVGAGI. J lost 4 bases, V lost 6 bases, and 5 bases had no gene match. CDR3 DNA: TGTGCCAGCAGGAAAACAGGGGCAGAGACCCAGTACTTC. Translating gives CASRKTGAETQYF.

J is TRBJ2-3 and V is TRBV11-3; no clear D gene. The germline V gene encodes CDR1 SGHNT and CDR2 YENEEA. This CDR3 region has 13 residues. Deletions cut 5 bases from V and 0 bases from J, with 6 bases between. CDR3 residues: CASSPYSTDTQYF. The CDR3 nucleotides read TGTGCCAGCAGCCCGTATAGCACAGATACGCAGTATTTT.

V usage is TRBV27 and J usage is TRBJ2-7; TRBD2 matches at 11 bases. With 6 bases clipped from V and 4 bases from J, the junction kept 8 bases outside the gene matches. CDR3 size: 15 residues. Germline loops: CDR1 MNHEY, CDR2 SMNVEV (reference sequence). CDR3 coding DNA: TGTGCCAGCAGGTCTAGCGGGAGGACTGGGTACGAGCAGTACTTC. This sequence encodes CASRSSGRTGYEQYF.

This chain uses TRBV29-1 with TRBJ2-7; D possibly corresponds to TRBD2 (5 bases). Looked up from germline, CDR1 is SQVTM and CDR2 is ANQGSEA. This CDR3 is 13 amino acids long. V lost 4 bases and J lost 2, with 12 bases in between. The DNA of the CDR3 is TGCAGCGTTGTCTACGGGAAGCCCTACGAGCAGTACTTC. This encodes CSVVYGKPYEQYF.

As for this clone: Other DNA sequences in the same sample also yield this CDR3. V is TRBV5-1 and J is TRBJ2-1, with TRBD2 identical over 9 bases. The CDR3 consists of 15 residues. Germline CDR1 is SGHRS and CDR2 is YFSETQ. V lost 1 base to trimming and J lost 2 bases; unmatched junction nucleotides: 1. CDR3 bases: TGCGCCAGCAGCTTGTTAGCGGGGGCCTACAATGAGCAGTTCTTC. Translated, it gives CASSLLAGAYNEQFF. The complete variable domain, with remaining parts taken from reference TRBV5-1 and TRBJ2-1, reads KAGVTQTPRYLIKTRGQQVTLSCSPISGHRSVSWYQQTPGQGLQFLFEYFSETQRNKGNFPGRFSGRQFSNSRSEMNVSTLELGDSALYLCASSLLAGAYNEQFFGPGTRLTVL.

The CDR3 reads CASSPADSFRSYEQYF. CDR3 coding DNA: TGTGCCAGTAGTCCAGCGGACAGCTTTCGCTCCTACGAGCAGTACTTC. The V and J genes are TRBV19 and TRBJ2-7, with D maybe TRBD1 (6 bases). The CDR3 is 16 residues long. V was trimmed by 5 bases and J by 0 bases, leaving 17 bases between them. The germline V gene encodes CDR1 LNHDA and CDR2 SQIVND (reference sequence).

The chain couples TRBV19 to TRBJ1-1; D might be TRBD1 (6 bases). Germline V gives CDR1 LNHDA, CDR2 SQIVND (reference sequence). The CDR3 runs 16 residues. The V end was cut by 1 base, the J end by 6 bases, with 18 bases between. The CDR3 is CASSIGFKGDNPEAFF. DNA for the CDR3: TGTGCCAGTAGTATAGGATTTAAGGGGGACAACCCTGAAGCTTTCTTT.

The chain carries TRBV6-1 and TRBJ2-7; D gene ambiguous. The CDR3 totals 12 residues. Trimming removed 7 bases from V and 4 bases from J, with 11 bases in between. Per the germline V gene, CDR1 is MNHNS and CDR2 is SASEGT. The CDR3, as DNA: TGTGCCAGCATTTCCGGGTCATACGAGCAGTACTTC. This sequence encodes CASISGSYEQYF.

The CDR3 is CASSGTLSTTDTQYF. CDR3 DNA sequence: TGCGCCAGCAGCGGGACTCTTTCTACCACAGATACGCAGTATTTT. The genes are TRBV5-1 and TRBJ2-3; D is possibly TRBD2 (6 bases). The CDR3 contains 15 residues. Germline-derived CDR1 and CDR2 are SGHRS and YFSETQ. V lost 4 bases and J 2 bases, leaving 14 bases between the germline ends.

This chain links TRBV6-1 with TRBJ1-4; D is unclear. The V gene's germline CDR1 is MNHNS and CDR2 SASEGT. The V end lost 1 base, the J end lost 8 bases, and 8 bases lay between the germline ends. The CDR3 contains 13 residues. The DNA for the CDR3 is TGTGCCAGCAGTGAAGGGTACGCGGAAAAACTGTTTTTT. The encoded protein is CASSEGYAEKLFF.

The V and J genes are TRBV5-6 and TRBJ1-2; TRBD1 is a possible D gene (5 bases). The CDR3 length is 14 residues. Looked up from germline, CDR1 is SGHDT and CDR2 is YYEEEE. Trimming removed 4 bases at V and 8 bases at J, with 18 bases between. CDR3 in amino acids: CASSHGPGMTGYTF. The CDR3 DNA follows: TGTGCCAGCAGCCATGGACCAGGGATGACGGGCTACACCTTC.

The chain uses TRBV4-2 and TRBJ1-5; tentative D call: TRBD1 (5 bases). This CDR3 spans 15 amino acids. Per the germline V gene, CDR1 is LGHNA and CDR2 is YNFKEQ. V was pared by 1 base and J by 5 bases, with 12 bases between. The CDR3 DNA sequence: TGTGCCAGCAGCCAAGTTAAAGGGGAGGATCAGCCCCAGCATTTT. The encoded protein is CASSQVKGEDQPQHF.

This chain joins TRBV29-1 and TRBJ2-3; 9 nucleotides align to TRBD2. CDR3 length: 14 amino acids. V gave up 6 bases and J gave up 6 bases; unmatched junction bases: 10. CDR1 is SQVTM, CDR2 ANQGSEA, per germline. Written as DNA, the CDR3 is TGCAGCGTCGAGCCGGGACTAGCAACGGATACGCAGTATTTT. Its protein product is CSVEPGLATDTQYF.